The 20 T cell receptor beta chains below were found in one sample sequenced in a study of blood T cell repertoires in COVID-19. This table comes from immunoSEQ multiplex PCR, and its TCRdb copy is limited to in-frame clones, with some not included. This table holds about 170,000 clones, approximately 86% found once. Material: peripheral blood. The receptor source for this set is a woman of 80 years or more in a cohort sampled during active or convalescent COVID-19.

The V and J genes are TRBV3-1 (or the pseudogene TRBV3-2) and TRBJ2-1; D not resolved. Trimming stripped 3 bases from V and 9 bases from J, with 12 bases between. Germline V gene sequence: CDR1 LGHDT, CDR2 YNNKEL (reference sequence). The CDR3 has 13 residues. CDR3 loop: CASSQADLGEQFF. For the CDR3, the DNA is TGTGCCAGCAGCCAGGCCGACTTGGGTGAGCAGTTCTTC.

A remark on this clone: The sample holds other DNA sequences that translate to the same CDR3. The chain recombines TRBV7-2 with TRBJ2-1; the match to TRBD2 covers 14 bases. J gave up 6 bases and V 1 base, and 2 bases lay outside the gene matches. In germline, CDR1 is SGHTA, CDR2 FQGNSA. This CDR3 comprises 16 residues. The CDR3 DNA follows: TGTGCCAGCAGCTTAGGACTAGCGGGGGGGCTCAATGAGCAGTTCTTC. Its protein product is CASSLGLAGGLNEQFF.

This rearrangement joins TRBV19 to TRBJ1-1, with TRBD1 matching over 7 bases. The germline V gene encodes CDR1 LNHDA and CDR2 SQIVND (reference sequence). The CDR3 has 14 residues. Trimming at V came to 5 bases and at J to 4 bases, leaving 7 bases not matched to a gene. The CDR3 coding sequence is TGTGCCAGTAGTTCGGGCCCAGGGGGCACTGAAGCTTTCTTT. Translation: CASSSGPGGTEAFF. The whole variable domain, filled in from reference TRBV19 and TRBJ1-1, reads DGGITQSPKYLFRKEGQNVTLSCEQNLNHDAMYWYRQDPGQGLRLIYYSQIVNDFQKGDIAEGYSVSREKKESFPLTVTSAQKNPTAFYLCASSSGPGGTEAFFGQGTRLTVV.

This sequence joins TRBV28 and TRBJ1-4; tentative D call: TRBD1 (5 bases). Between the trimmed V and J ends, which lost 4 bases and 7 bases, there was a span of 13 bases. The CDR3 contains 14 residues. Germline V gene sequence: CDR1 MDHEN, CDR2 SYDVKM. The CDR3 spells CASSWRGGREKLFF. The CDR3 DNA sequence: TGTGCCAGCAGTTGGAGGGGTGGGCGTGAAAAACTGTTTTTT.

The V call is TRBV2, the J call TRBJ1-2; TRBD1 matches at 9 bases. V was pared by 4 bases and J by 7 bases, with 4 bases of the junction left unmatched. This CDR3 spans 13 amino acids. Per the germline V gene, CDR1 is SNHLY and CDR2 is FYNNEI. The CDR3 loop is CASSAGQGSGYTF. DNA for the CDR3: TGTGCCAGCAGTGCGGGACAGGGAAGTGGCTACACCTTC.

In DNA form, the CDR3 reads TGTGCCAGCAGCGTAATGACAGGGTCTAACTATGGCTACACCTTC. Amino acids: CASSVMTGSNYGYTF. This rearrangement joins TRBV9 to TRBJ1-2; 7 bases are a match to TRBD1. The germline V gene has CDR1 SGDLS and CDR2 YYNGEE. The trim removed 1 base at V and 0 bases at J, leaving 3 bases unmatched. The CDR3 has 15 amino acids. Supplemented by reference TRBV9 and TRBJ1-2, the full variable domain reads DSGVTQTPKHLITATGQRVTLRCSPRSGDLSVYWYQQSLDQGLQFLIQYYNGEERAKGNILERFSAQQFPDLHSELNLSSLELGDSALYFCASSVMTGSNYGYTFGSGTRLTVV.

CDR3 coding DNA: TGCGCCAGCAGCTTGATGGGACAGGCTACACCAGAGGGGAATGGCTACACCTTC. Residues: CASSLMGQATPEGNGYTF. The V and J genes are TRBV5-1 and TRBJ1-2; 8 bases are shared with TRBD1. The V gene end was trimmed by 1 base and the J gene end by 6 bases; junction bases not matched to a gene: 17. Germline CDR1 reads SGHRS; CDR2 reads YFSETQ. CDR3 size: 18 residues.

V gene TRBV7-2 combines with J gene TRBJ2-1, with D possibly being TRBD2 (6 bases). CDR1 and CDR2 from the germline V gene are SGHTA and FQGNSA. The CDR3 has 14 residues. V was shortened by 3 bases and J by 12 bases, with 18 bases between the two germline ends. This chain's CDR3 is CASSFGTGSSRQFF. CDR3 in DNA: TGTGCCAGCAGCTTTGGGACTGGATCGTCTCGGCAGTTCTTC. The entire variable domain, with the rest obtained from reference TRBV7-2 and TRBJ2-1, is as follows: GAGVSQSPSNKVTEKGKDVELRCDPISGHTALYWYRQSLGQGLEFLIYFQGNSAPDKSGLPSDRFSAERTGGSVSTLTIQRTQQEDSAVYLCASSFGTGSSRQFFGPGTRLTVL.

The CDR3: CASSPQGADGYTF. The CDR3 DNA reads as TGTGCCAGCAGCCCCCAGGGGGCGGATGGCTACACCTTC. The chain combines TRBV6-4 with TRBJ1-2; 8 nucleotides agree with TRBD1. Per germline, CDR1 MRHNA and CDR2 SNTAGT. V lost 6 bases, J lost 6 bases, and 6 bases stayed unmatched. This CDR3 is 13 amino acids long.

This chain uses TRBV15 with TRBJ2-7; the D gene is possibly TRBD1 (5 bases). Trimming stripped 0 bases from V and 6 bases from J, with 15 bases between. This CDR3 is 15 amino acids long. From germline, CDR1 is LNHNV and CDR2 YYDKDF (reference sequence). CDR3: CATSRDFLDIGEQYV. Here the CDR3 DNA reads TGTGCCACCAGCAGAGATTTCCTGGACATCGGCGAGCAGTACGTC.

Written as DNA, the CDR3 is TGCAGCGTTGAACGAGACAGCGACACTGAAGCTTTCTTT. It is translated as CSVERDSDTEAFF. The chain joins TRBV29-1 to TRBJ1-1; tentatively, D is TRBD1 (5 bases). Germline CDR1 SQVTM, CDR2 ANQGSEA. V lost 2 bases to trimming and J lost 3 bases, with 10 bases between them. The CDR3 spans 13 residues. The full variable domain, rest sourced from reference TRBV29-1 and TRBJ1-1, is SAVISQKPSRDICQRGTSLTIQCQVDSQVTMMFWYRQQPGQSLTLIATANQGSEATYESGFVIDKFPISRPNLTFSTLTVSNMSPEDSSIYLCSVERDSDTEAFFGQGTRLTVV.

The chain uses TRBV15 and TRBJ1-3; D possibly corresponds to TRBD1 (6 bases). CDR1 and CDR2 from the germline V gene are LNHNV and YYDKDF (reference sequence). Trimming shortened V by 0 bases and J by 3 bases, and 12 bases separated the two germline ends. The CDR3 totals 16 residues. CDR3 amino acids: CATSRDRAGVGNTIYF. CDR3 bases: TGTGCCACCAGCAGAGATAGGGCAGGGGTTGGAAACACCATATATTTT.

The chain links TRBV11-2 to TRBJ2-2; TRBD2 might be the D (6 bases). Per germline, CDR1 SGHAT and CDR2 FQNNGV. CDR3 length equals 16 residues. V gave up 2 bases and J gave up 4 bases, with 14 bases separating them. The CDR3 coding sequence is TGTGCCAGCAGCTTAAGGAGGGGATCGAGCACCGGGGAGCTGTTTTTT. It specifies CASSLRRGSSTGELFF.

The chain couples TRBV18 to TRBJ2-7; no reliable D call. CDR3 size: 13 residues. The V gene lost 3 bases and the J gene lost 5 bases, with 11 bases spanning the gap. Germline CDR1 is KGHSH and CDR2 is LQKENI. Here the CDR3 reads CASSPRITDEQYV. The CDR3 bases are TGTGCCAGCTCACCGAGGATAACGGACGAGCAGTACGTC.

The chain is built from TRBV5-4 and TRBJ1-2; D is ambiguous. V lost 2 bases and J lost 5, with 7 bases in between. The CDR3 runs 12 residues. Germline V gene lookup returns CDR1 SGHNT and CDR2 YYREEE (reference sequence). CDR3 protein: CASSLEDYGYTF. CDR3 DNA: TGTGCCAGCAGCTTAGAGGATTATGGCTACACCTTC.

Only a few counts were recorded for this clone. The chain carries TRBV19 and TRBJ2-7, with 8 bases fitting TRBD2. Germline V CDR1 and CDR2: LNHDA, SQIVND (reference sequence). With 3 bases clipped from V and 3 bases from J, the junction kept 10 bases outside the gene matches. CDR3 length: 16 amino acids. The CDR3 coding sequence is TGTGCCAGTAGTATCGGGTCCCTAGCGGGTAACTACGAGCAGTACTTC. It yields the protein CASSIGSLAGNYEQYF. The full variable domain, completed using reference TRBV19 and TRBJ2-7, is DGGITQSPKYLFRKEGQNVTLSCEQNLNHDAMYWYRQDPGQGLRLIYYSQIVNDFQKGDIAEGYSVSREKKESFPLTVTSAQKNPTAFYLCASSIGSLAGNYEQYFGPGTRLTVT.

The chain joins TRBV6-6 to TRBJ2-5, with unresolved D. Trimming pared 7 bases from V and 5 bases from J, leaving 11 bases between. Per germline, CDR1 MNHNY and CDR2 SVGAGI (reference sequence). The CDR3 length is 12 residues. The CDR3 protein is CASNSVLETQYF. CDR3 DNA: TGTGCCAGCAATTCTGTATTGGAGACCCAGTACTTC.

The rearrangement uses TRBV11-3 and TRBJ1-4, with D unresolved. Germline V CDR1 and CDR2: SGHNT, YENEEA. Trimming left V 4 bases short and J 5 bases short, with 5 bases between. This CDR3 contains 12 residues. The chain's CDR3 is CASSSGNEKLFF. The CDR3 DNA is TGTGCCAGCAGCTCGGGGAATGAAAAACTGTTTTTT. Variable domain in full (rest from reference TRBV11-3 and TRBJ1-4): EAGVVQSPRYKIIEKKQPVAFWCNPISGHNTLYWYLQNLGQGPELLIRYENEEAVDDSQLPKDRFSAERLKGVDSTLKIQPAELGDSAVYLCASSSGNEKLFFGSGTQLSVL.

The J gene is TRBJ2-6, the V gene TRBV7-2, with no clear D. Germline V lookup: CDR1 SGHTA, CDR2 FQGNSA. V lost 5 bases and J 0 bases, leaving 14 bases between the germline ends. The CDR3 consists of 17 residues. For the CDR3, the DNA is TGTGCCAGCAGCCCCTCCCTCCCTAGCTCTGGGGCCAACGTCCTGACTTTC. It translates to CASSPSLPSSGANVLTF.

This clone was detected once. This rearrangement joins TRBV27 to TRBJ2-6; D unclear. The length of the CDR3 is 15 residues. V was pared by 2 bases and J by 1 base, with 6 bases between. CDR1 is MNHEY and CDR2 is SMNVEV in the germline V gene (reference sequence). The CDR3 bases are TGTGCCAGCAGTTTACACTCTTCTGGGGCCAACGTCCTGACTTTC. It encodes CASSLHSSGANVLTF.